These 11 T cell receptor beta chains were all obtained from the same sample, sequenced in a study of shared clonotypes between healthy human individuals. Naive CD8 cells, CD45RO-negative and positively selected for CCR7, excluded terminally differentiated effector memory CD45RA+ cells. The assay was immunoSEQ multiplex PCR, and TCRdb's table has in-frame clones only and misses some. The table lists 550,000 to 750,000 clones, nearly 97% of them singletons, with less than 0.13% in the top ten. Sequencing was done on a sample of naive CD8+ T cells sorted from blood. The source of these receptors is a woman in her thirties in good health.

The rearrangement uses TRBV6-5 and TRBJ1-2, with TRBD1 matching over 8 bases. J lost 3 bases, V lost 7 bases, and 7 bases had no gene match. The germline gives CDR1 MNHEY, CDR2 SVGAGI. The CDR3 has 14 residues. DNA for the CDR3: TGTGCCAGCAAGACCGGACAGGGAGACTATGGCTACACCTTC. It specifies CASKTGQGDYGYTF.

The chain carries TRBV14 and TRBJ2-1; 9 bases match TRBD1. After removal of 3 bases from V and 5 bases from J, the junction contained 5 bases not matched to a gene. This CDR3 has 15 amino acids. Germline loops: CDR1 SGHDN, CDR2 FVKESK. The CDR3 sequence: CASSQNRGPNNEQFF. CDR3 DNA: TGTGCCAGCAGCCAGAACAGGGGGCCTAACAATGAGCAGTTCTTC.

The V gene is TRBV9, the J gene TRBJ2-3; 8 bases match TRBD1. The CDR3 extends over 15 amino acids. The V gene's germline CDR1 is SGDLS and CDR2 YYNGEE. Unmatched junction bases numbered 7, after V lost 3 bases and J lost 4 bases. CDR3 nucleotide sequence: TGTGCCAGCAGCGCCAGGACAGGGTTGGCAGATACGCAGTATTTT. Protein: CASSARTGLADTQYF.

A note on this clone: A junction end diverges from the germline sequence, so it may reflect a read error. The chain combines TRBV2 with TRBJ2-7; 7 bases match TRBD1. The CDR3 is made up of 15 amino acids. Germline loops: CDR1 SNHLY, CDR2 FYNNEI. The CDR3 DNA is TGTGCCAGCAGGGAAGCGACAGGGTTTACCTACGAGCAGTACTTC. It encodes CASREATGFTYEQYF.

The chain has TRBV27 and TRBJ1-6, with D tentatively TRBD1 (5 bases). Trimming left V 5 bases short and J 6 bases short, with 14 bases between. The CDR3 spans 15 residues. CDR1 is MNHEY, CDR2 SMNVEV, per germline (reference sequence). The CDR3 DNA follows: TGTGCCAGCAGTCTATACAGGTTCGGTAATTCACCCCTCCACTTT. Protein sequence: CASSLYRFGNSPLHF.

This clone was observed a handful of times. The rearrangement uses TRBV30 and TRBJ1-5; D is undetermined. V was clipped by 0 bases and J by 4 bases, with 10 bases between them. From germline, CDR1 is GTSNPN and CDR2 SVGIG (reference sequence). This CDR3 has 14 amino acids. CDR3 nucleotides: TGTGCCTGGAGTGTAGGCCTCGATAATCAGCCCCAGCATTTT. It translates to CAWSVGLDNQPQHF.

The chain couples TRBV7-9 to TRBJ2-7; D perhaps matches TRBD2 (5 bases). The CDR3 sequence is 15 residues long. V gave up 6 bases and J gave up 0 bases, with 15 bases separating them. CDR1 and CDR2 from the germline V gene are SEHNR and FQNEAQ (reference sequence). CDR3 sequence reads: CASSEDYLLSYEQYF. DNA for the CDR3: TGTGCCAGCAGTGAAGACTATCTCCTCTCCTACGAGCAGTACTTC.

The chain employs TRBV21-1 and TRBJ1-5; the table's D call TRBD1 went unverified against the DNA. TRBV21-1 is marked as a pseudogene. This CDR3 has 19 amino acids. The CDR3 loop reads CASSKRGELARQGRKPQHF. The CDR3 region has the DNA TGTGCCAGCAGCAAAAGGGGAGAATTAGCGCGACAGGGGAGGAAGCCCCAGCATTTT.

The chain uses TRBV27 and TRBJ1-2; D is ambiguous. Trimming left V 8 bases short and J 3 bases short, with 10 bases between. This CDR3 region has 12 residues. The V gene's germline CDR1 is MNHEY and CDR2 SMNVEV (reference sequence). The CDR3 nucleotides are TGTGCCAGCCGGGGTAACGACTATGGCTACACCTTC. Amino acids: CASRGNDYGYTF.

The genes are TRBV23-1 and TRBJ1-1; possible D gene TRBD1, 5 bases. TRBV23-1 is recorded as an ORF, its role being uncertain. Trimming removed 4 bases from V and 5 bases from J, with 17 bases in between. CDR3 length equals 15 residues. The CDR3 DNA sequence: TGCGCCAGCAGTCCGACCCTGAGGGGAGGTACTGAAGCTTTCTTT. Its protein is CASSPTLRGGTEAFF.

The V and J genes are TRBV25-1 and TRBJ2-1; D is undetermined. The CDR3 consists of 12 residues. V lost 10 bases and J lost 10, with 17 bases in between. Germline values: CDR1 MGHDK, CDR2 SYGVNS. The CDR3 DNA reads TGTGCCACCGGGCCTCCCAATGGGGAGCAGTTCTTC. Its translation: CATGPPNGEQFF.